The clone carrying this T cell receptor beta chain occurred a few times. Its antigen is currently unknown. The data derive from a study of T-cell memory formation after mild COVID-19. Looking at the study overall: Each donor largely had its own TCR clusters.

General study findings and limits: Whereas later expanders leaned CD4+, clones contracting day 15 to 85 showed a balanced CD4/CD8 makeup. Prior to infection, memory already included some responding clones, suggesting cross-reactive memory joined. Contracting CD4+ clones were located mainly in CM and EM, and CD8+ clones in EMRA.

TCRdb ran MiXCR on the 5' RACE reads and lists one entry per CDR3 protein. The sample lists around 320,000 distinct CDR3 sequences, approximately 19% occurring once. V shed 3 bases, J shed 5 bases, and the junction held 7 bases outside the gene matches. CDR3 length: 15 amino acids. CDR1 is SGHNT, CDR2 YENEEA, per germline. The sequence came from a man younger than 30 who had mild COVID-19 (a few samples of this study predate the infection). Cell type and time point are not known. This chain joins TRBV11-3 and TRBJ2-5, with 9 positions matching TRBD2. The material sequenced was PBMCs or a T cell subset sorted from them (not recorded which). The CDR3 DNA reads TGTGCCAGCAGCTTCCTAGCGGGGCCGGGGGAGACCCAGTACTTC. Translating gives CASSFLAGPGETQYF.